This T cell receptor beta chain was retrieved from a study of cytomegalovirus exposure and HLA in healthy donors. In this sample, this clone turned up once. Its specificity is not known. With 60 Vbeta and 13 Jbeta primers, the PCR was carried out. Libraries were prepared by immunoSEQ multiplex PCR; TCRdb keeps only in-frame clonotypes and omits some of them. This sample has about 120,000 clones, with around 75% found just once. V lost 6 bases, J lost 4 bases, and 12 bases stayed unmatched. CDR1 is SGHNT and CDR2 is YYREEE in the germline V gene (reference sequence). CDR3 length: 17 amino acids. General study points: Most CMV-associated TCR beta chains appeared HLA-restricted in a later analysis. In a later analysis, HLA-C alleles had the fewest associated TCRs, DRB1 alleles the most.

The clonotype originates from a woman between 18 and 29 years old in good health and CMV-seronegative. The sequencing input was PBMCs. The V and J genes are TRBV5-4 and TRBJ2-1, with TRBD2 identical over 11 bases. The CDR3 region is CASNSGSSGGQYNEQFF. The CDR3 DNA follows: TGTGCCAGCAACTCAGGGTCTAGCGGGGGGCAATACAATGAGCAGTTCTTC.